A single sample is the source of the 24 T cell receptor beta chains below, sequenced in a study of T cell changes during pregnancy in multiple sclerosis (dated by TCRdb to the late 2010s). To prepare the library, the immunoSEQ multiplex PCR assay was applied. In its TCRdb copy, this immuneACCESS table keeps in-frame sequences only and misses some clones. Where compared with another copy, unresolved V genes explain less than half of these, and the others have no known cause. This sample gives fewer than 100,000 clones in total; 70% to 90% of them show up just once. 1.5% to 2% of the sample is taken by the ten largest. Sequencing used peripheral blood, obtained before pregnancy. These receptors were obtained from a female donor with multiple sclerosis, enrolled in a pregnancy study.

The DNA of the CDR3 is TGTGCCAGCAGCTTAGAGCGGGGGGGCCGGGATACGCAGTATTTT. It translates to CASSLERGGRDTQYF. V gene TRBV7-2 combines with J gene TRBJ2-3; TRBD2 matches 10 bases. Germline CDR1 reads SGHTA; CDR2 reads FQGNSA. The J segment lost 6 bases and the V segment lost 1 base, leaving 4 bases of the junction unmatched. This CDR3 spans 15 amino acids.

The chain combines TRBV28 with TRBJ1-5; no clear D gene. The CDR3 is 14 residues long. Germline CDR1 reads MDHEN; CDR2 reads SYDVKM. V lost 4 bases and J lost 4, with 11 bases in between. CDR3 sequence reads: CASSSHQVNQPQHF. DNA for the CDR3: TGTGCCAGCAGTTCCCACCAGGTAAATCAGCCCCAGCATTTT.

The chain carries TRBV4-3 and TRBJ2-3, with 7 nucleotides matching TRBD1. The V gene's germline CDR1 is LGHNA and CDR2 YSLEER. The CDR3 consists of 17 residues. The V and J ends lost 0 bases and 4 bases, in that order; junction bases with no gene match: 10. This chain's CDR3 is CASSQDISRGSSDTQYF. In DNA form, the CDR3 reads TGCGCCAGCAGCCAAGATATAAGCAGGGGGTCATCAGATACGCAGTATTTT.

This clone was seen only a few times. The chain employs TRBV29-1 and TRBJ1-1, with TRBD1 as a possible D gene (5 bases). The CDR3 has 13 amino acids. Germline assignment: CDR1 SQVTM and CDR2 ANQGSEA. Deletions cut 3 bases from V and 0 bases from J, with 8 bases between. CDR3 sequence reads: CSVERGVNTEAFF. CDR3 DNA sequence: TGCAGCGTTGAGCGGGGCGTGAACACTGAAGCTTTCTTT.

The rearrangement joins TRBV5-1 to TRBJ1-1, with D maybe TRBD1 (6 bases). Germline-derived CDR1 and CDR2 are SGHRS and YFSETQ. The CDR3 runs to 13 residues. V gave up 5 bases and J gave up 1 base, with 9 bases separating them. The CDR3 reads CASRVTGNTEAFF. Here the CDR3 DNA reads TGCGCCAGCAGGGTGACAGGGAACACTGAAGCTTTCTTT.

This clone is large within its sample. The V gene is TRBV5-4, the J gene TRBJ2-1, with 9 bases lining up with TRBD1. The CDR3 extends over 16 amino acids. Germline CDR1 reads SGHNT; CDR2 reads YYREEE (reference sequence). Losses at the gene ends were 5 bases for V and 8 bases for J; bases not matched to a gene: 14. CDR3 amino acids: CASRKPPGQGKDEQFF. Written as DNA, the CDR3 is TGTGCCAGCAGAAAACCTCCGGGACAGGGTAAGGATGAGCAGTTCTTC.

The chain combines TRBV30 with TRBJ1-1, with D possibly TRBD1 on 6 matching bases. CDR3 size: 12 residues. From germline, CDR1 is GTSNPN and CDR2 SVGIG (reference sequence). V lost 8 bases and J lost 7, with 17 bases in between. The CDR3 nucleotides are TGTGCCGGACAACGGGGGGGCCTTGAAGCTTTCTTT. It codes for CAGQRGGLEAFF.

This clone was seen only once. This chain links TRBV30 with TRBJ2-5; a weak D match, TRBD1 (5 bases). With 0 bases removed from V and 2 bases from J, the gap between germline ends came to 13 bases. The CDR3 is made up of 15 amino acids. Germline CDR1 reads GTSNPN; CDR2 reads SVGIG (reference sequence). CDR3 bases: TGTGCCTGGAGTGTCGGCAGGGTGTATCAAGAGACCCAGTACTTC. The encoded protein is CAWSVGRVYQETQYF.

The chain is built from TRBV5-6 and TRBJ2-2; D not certain. The CDR3 totals 15 residues. The V gene lost 4 bases and the J gene lost 3 bases, with 13 bases spanning the gap. Per the germline V gene, CDR1 is SGHDT and CDR2 is YYEEEE. The CDR3 DNA sequence: TGTGCCAGCAGCCACCTCATGCCAGACACCGGGGAGCTGTTTTTT. This codes for CASSHLMPDTGELFF. The whole variable domain, filled in from reference TRBV5-6 and TRBJ2-2, reads DAGVTQSPTHLIKTRGQQVTLRCSPKSGHDTVSWYQQALGQGPQFIFQYYEEEERQRGNFPDRFSGHQFPNYSSELNVNALLLGDSALYLCASSHLMPDTGELFFGEGSRLTVL.

V usage is TRBV10-3 and J usage is TRBJ1-3; D possibly corresponds to TRBD1 (5 bases). V lost 0 bases to trimming and J lost 2 bases, with 17 bases between them. The CDR3 is 18 residues long. Per the germline V gene, CDR1 is ENHRY and CDR2 is SYGVKD. The DNA for the CDR3 is TGTGCCATCAGTGAGTCTGGTGGGGCAGTGAATACTGGAAACACCATATATTTT. As protein: CAISESGGAVNTGNTIYF.

The V gene is TRBV5-1, the J gene TRBJ2-2, with no clear D. The CDR3 loop spans 15 amino acids. Trimming pared 0 bases from V and 7 bases from J, leaving 13 bases between. Germline CDR1 and CDR2: SGHRS and YFSETQ. The CDR3 DNA sequence: TGCGCCAGCAGCTTGGGACATATTACCCGCGGGGAGCTGTTTTTT. It yields the protein CASSLGHITRGELFF.

The CDR3 sequence is CATRDSGGFANTGELFF. In DNA, the CDR3 is TGCGCCACCAGGGACAGTGGAGGCTTCGCGAACACCGGGGAGCTGTTTTTT. This chain joins TRBV10-2 and TRBJ2-2; 7 nucleotides line up with TRBD1. The CDR3 spans 17 residues. V trimming: 10 bases; J trimming: 0 bases; junction bases outside the gene matches: 14. Per germline, CDR1 WSHSY and CDR2 SAAADI.

The DNA for the CDR3 is TGTGCCAGCAGTCCACAGGGCTCTTCTTACGAGCAGTACTTC. Protein: CASSPQGSSYEQYF. The gene calls are TRBV6-5 and TRBJ2-5; D may be TRBD1 (6 bases). The J call may be incorrect, as the DNA end agrees better with TRBJ2-7. The CDR3 covers 14 residues. Per the germline V gene, CDR1 is MNHEY and CDR2 is SVGAGI.

The rearrangement links TRBV6-6 to TRBJ2-3, with D possibly TRBD1 on 5 matching bases. With 5 bases removed from V and 0 bases from J, the gap between germline ends came to 9 bases. The CDR3 sequence is 14 residues long. Germline V gene data show CDR1 as MNHNY and CDR2 as SVGAGI (reference sequence). CDR3 DNA: TGTGCCAGCAGTCCAGGGTACAGCACAGATACGCAGTATTTT. Its protein product is CASSPGYSTDTQYF.

The chain is built from TRBV19 and TRBJ2-7, with D tentatively TRBD1 (5 bases). Trimming took off 5 bases at V and 3 bases at J, with 11 bases between the two ends. This CDR3 region has 13 residues. Germline CDR1 is LNHDA and CDR2 is SQIVND (reference sequence). The CDR3 DNA reads TGTGCCAGTAGTGCGACGCAGGGCTACGAGCAGTACTTC. This gives the protein CASSATQGYEQYF.

The chain employs TRBV5-3 and TRBJ2-4; 16 positions match TRBD2. TRBV5-3 is an ORF, and what it does is uncertain. There are 23 residues in the CDR3. Losses at the gene ends were 0 bases for V and 1 base for J; bases not matched to a gene: 16. CDR3 bases: TGTGCCAGAAGCTTGGGAGGGGGTTACCCCCCGGGACTAGCGGGGGGGGCCAAAAACATTCAGTACTTC. Translation gives CARSLGGGYPPGLAGGAKNIQYF.

This clone was observed once. This sequence joins TRBV11-1 and TRBJ2-1; D is undetermined. V dropped 3 bases and J dropped 10 bases, with 13 bases sitting between them. Germline CDR1 SGHAT, CDR2 FQDESV (reference sequence). CDR3 length equals 13 residues. The CDR3, as DNA: TGTGCCAGCAGCTTTGTCCGGAACTACGAGCAGTTCTTC. Translated, it gives CASSFVRNYEQFF.

This clone was recorded a few times. V and J are TRBV28 and TRBJ1-3, with D unclear. Trimming cost V 0 bases and J 0 bases, with 9 bases left between them. This CDR3 is built from 16 residues. From germline, CDR1 is MDHEN and CDR2 SYDVKM. This chain's CDR3 is CASSLWGSLSGNTIYF. The CDR3 DNA reads TGTGCCAGCAGTTTATGGGGCAGTCTCTCTGGAAACACCATATATTTT.

This chain uses TRBV30 with TRBJ1-4; the D gene is possibly TRBD1 (6 bases). Germline V gene data show CDR1 as GTSNPN and CDR2 as SVGIG (reference sequence). The CDR3 is 15 residues long. V dropped 3 bases and J dropped 7 bases, with 18 bases sitting between them. The DNA of the CDR3 is TGTGCCTGGAGCAACAAAGGGGGGGTTGGTGAAAAACTGTTTTTT. Translation: CAWSNKGGVGEKLFF.

The V gene is TRBV6-6, the J gene TRBJ1-2; D perhaps matches TRBD1 (5 bases). The CDR3 totals 14 residues. Trimming cost V 6 bases and J 0 bases, with 11 bases left between them. Germline-derived CDR1 and CDR2 are MNHNY and SVGAGI (reference sequence). The CDR3 loop is CASSPTATNYGYTF. The DNA for the CDR3 is TGTGCCAGCAGCCCGACAGCAACTAACTATGGCTACACCTTC.

The chain carries TRBV28 and TRBJ1-6; 7 nucleotides align to TRBD1. V lost 3 bases, J lost 5 bases, and 1 base stayed unmatched. Germline V lookup: CDR1 MDHEN, CDR2 SYDVKM. The CDR3 has 14 amino acids. CDR3 sequence reads: CASSFGTDNSPLHF. CDR3 DNA sequence: TGTGCCAGCAGTTTTGGGACAGATAATTCACCCCTCCACTTT.

The rearrangement links TRBV18 to TRBJ1-1; D gene ambiguous. The CDR3 runs to 16 residues. From germline, CDR1 is KGHSH and CDR2 LQKENI. The ends were cut back, 2 bases at V and 1 base at J, with 14 bases in the middle. CDR3 protein: CASSPMGGSGNTEAFF. CDR3 nucleotides: TGTGCCAGCTCACCAATGGGAGGGTCAGGGAACACTGAAGCTTTCTTT.

This rearrangement joins TRBV5-1 to TRBJ2-5; 10 bases fit TRBD2. This CDR3 has 16 amino acids. The V and J ends lost 0 bases and 1 base, in that order; junction bases with no gene match: 3. The V gene's germline CDR1 is SGHRS and CDR2 YFSETQ. As DNA, the CDR3 is TGCGCCAGCAGCTTGGGCCTAGCGGGGGCCCAAGAGACCCAGTACTTC. This codes for CASSLGLAGAQETQYF. Variable domain in full (rest from reference TRBV5-1 and TRBJ2-5): KAGVTQTPRYLIKTRGQQVTLSCSPISGHRSVSWYQQTPGQGLQFLFEYFSETQRNKGNFPGRFSGRQFSNSRSEMNVSTLELGDSALYLCASSLGLAGAQETQYFGPGTRLLVL.

This sequence joins TRBV13 and TRBJ2-2; TRBD2 might be the D (6 bases). The CDR3 is 12 residues long. In germline, CDR1 is PRHDT, CDR2 FYEKMQ (reference sequence). V lost 4 bases and J 7 bases, leaving 7 bases between the germline ends. CDR3 DNA sequence: TGTGCCAGCAGCTCGGGACTCGGGGAGCTGTTTTTT. This codes for CASSSGLGELFF. The variable domain in full, with the rest retrieved from reference TRBV13 and TRBJ2-2, is AAGVIQSPRHLIKEKRETATLKCYPIPRHDTVYWYQQGPGQDPQFLISFYEKMQSDKGSIPDRFSAQQFSDYHSELNMSSLELGDSALYFCASSSGLGELFFGEGSRLTVL.